A single TCR beta chain is shown here with its context. The data were taken from a study of blood T cell repertoires in COVID-19. Overall study context: Sources were T cells, B-cell-depleted T cells, or PBMCs; the material itself was cDNA or gDNA.

Per the original data handling: By means of reference gene primer amplification, nucleated cell counts were estimated. Sequenced by immunoSEQ multiplex PCR; TCRdb stores in-frame clones only, minus some. Clonal size and the V and J genes are those of that table, whereas D and trimming came from the DNA. The sample includes around 700,000 clones, 85% to 90% of them seen just once. The CDR3 is 15 amino acids. Germline assignment: CDR1 SGHAT and CDR2 FQNNGV. V lost 5 bases and J lost 0; bases outside the gene matches: 5. This clonotype originated in a woman between 18 and 29 years old with acute or convalescent COVID-19. The sample taken for sequencing was peripheral blood. V usage is TRBV11-2 and J usage is TRBJ2-3, with 7 nucleotides matching TRBD1. The CDR3 loop is CASSEGQASTDTQYF. The DNA of the CDR3 is TGTGCCAGCAGCGAAGGACAGGCAAGCACAGATACGCAGTATTTT.